This record concerns one T cell receptor beta chain sequence. This specimen belongs to a study of OX40 agonist ivuxolimab in advanced cancers. J lost 6 bases, V lost 5 bases, and 6 bases had no gene match. Germline-derived CDR1 and CDR2 are SGHRS and YFSETQ. There are 14 residues in the CDR3. The assay was immunoSEQ multiplex PCR, and TCRdb's table has in-frame clones only and misses some. The table shows 65,000 to 80,000 clones, with around 82% occurring only once. The starting material was CD4+ or CD8+ T cells sorted from blood, obtained in a trial of the OX40 agonist ivuxolimab. This TCR derives from an adult with an advanced solid tumor such as melanoma, head and neck, liver or kidney cancer. V usage is TRBV5-1 and J usage is TRBJ2-2; 8 nucleotides match TRBD1. The CDR3 loop reads CASSLQGASGELFF. For the CDR3, the DNA is TGCGCCAGCAGTCTGCAGGGGGCTTCCGGGGAGCTGTTTTTT.